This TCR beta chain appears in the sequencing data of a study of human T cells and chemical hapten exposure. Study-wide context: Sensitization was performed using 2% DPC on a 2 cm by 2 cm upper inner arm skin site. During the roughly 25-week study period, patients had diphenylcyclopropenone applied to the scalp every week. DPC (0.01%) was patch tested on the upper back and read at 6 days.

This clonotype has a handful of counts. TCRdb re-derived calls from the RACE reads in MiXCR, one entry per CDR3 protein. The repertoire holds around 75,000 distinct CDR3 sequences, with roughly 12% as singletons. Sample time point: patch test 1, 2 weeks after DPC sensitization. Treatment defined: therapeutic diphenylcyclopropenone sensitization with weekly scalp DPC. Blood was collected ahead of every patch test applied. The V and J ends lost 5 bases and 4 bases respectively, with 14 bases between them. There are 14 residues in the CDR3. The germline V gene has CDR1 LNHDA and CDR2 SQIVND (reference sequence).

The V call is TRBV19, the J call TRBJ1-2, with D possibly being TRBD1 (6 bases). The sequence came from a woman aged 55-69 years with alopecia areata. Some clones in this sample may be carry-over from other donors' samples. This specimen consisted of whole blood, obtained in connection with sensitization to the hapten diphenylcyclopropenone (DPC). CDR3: CASSPQGSRYGYTF. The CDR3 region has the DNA TGTGCCAGTAGTCCGCAGGGGTCCCGCTATGGCTACACCTTC.